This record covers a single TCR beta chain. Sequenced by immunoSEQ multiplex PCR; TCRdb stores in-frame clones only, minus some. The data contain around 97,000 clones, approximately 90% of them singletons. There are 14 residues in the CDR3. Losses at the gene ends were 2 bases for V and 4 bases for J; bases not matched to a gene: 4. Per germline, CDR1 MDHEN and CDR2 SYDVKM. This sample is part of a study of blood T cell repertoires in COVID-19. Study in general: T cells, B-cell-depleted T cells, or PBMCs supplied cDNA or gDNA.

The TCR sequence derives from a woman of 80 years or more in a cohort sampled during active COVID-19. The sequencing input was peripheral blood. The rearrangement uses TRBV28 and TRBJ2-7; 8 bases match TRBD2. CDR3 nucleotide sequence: TGTGCCAGCAGTTTAGTATCGGGAGGGTACGAGCAGTACTTC. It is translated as CASSLVSGGYEQYF.